A single sample gave rise to the 23 T cell receptor beta chains below, sequenced in a study of blood T cell repertoires in COVID-19. Here immunoSEQ multiplex PCR was the method, and the copy in TCRdb shows in-frame clones only, minus some. The repertoire holds hundreds of thousands of clones, with about 93% as singletons. Sequenced input: peripheral blood. These receptors came from a woman between 18 and 29 years old who had recovered from COVID-19.

V is TRBV2 and J is TRBJ2-5; 10 bases match TRBD2. The CDR3 loop spans 15 amino acids. Germline V CDR1 and CDR2: SNHLY, FYNNEI. The V segment lost 1 base and the J segment 1 base; nucleotides outside the gene matches: 0. The CDR3 region is CASSEGTSGQETQYF. For the CDR3, the DNA is TGTGCCAGCAGTGAAGGGACTAGCGGCCAAGAGACCCAGTACTTC.

The V call is TRBV14, the J call TRBJ1-2, with D unclear. The CDR3 extends over 13 amino acids. CDR1 is SGHDN and CDR2 is FVKESK in the germline V gene. V lost 1 base and J 8 bases, leaving 11 bases between the germline ends. CDR3 DNA: TGTGCCAGCAGCCAAGGGGCGATTGGGGGCTACACCTTC. Translation: CASSQGAIGGYTF.

The CDR3 is CASSQELDRANQPQHF. The CDR3 region has the DNA TGCGCCAGCAGCCAAGAATTAGACAGAGCCAATCAGCCCCAGCATTTT. The chain couples TRBV4-1 to TRBJ1-5, with a tentative D call TRBD1 (5 bases). V lost 0 bases and J 3 bases, leaving 12 bases between the germline ends. CDR1 and CDR2 (germline): MGHRA, YSYEKL. The CDR3 is 16 residues long.

The chain recombines TRBV30 with TRBJ1-1, with 9 positions matching TRBD1. The CDR3 runs to 13 residues. Looked up from germline, CDR1 is GTSNPN and CDR2 is SVGIG (reference sequence). V was clipped by 5 bases and J by 1 base; unmatched bases: 2. The CDR3 here is CAWGGQGNTEAFF. The DNA of the CDR3 is TGTGCCTGGGGGGGACAGGGGAACACTGAAGCTTTCTTT.

The chain links TRBV5-1 to TRBJ2-1; 16 bases agree with TRBD2. After removal of 4 bases from V and 4 bases from J, the junction contained 11 bases not matched to a gene. The CDR3 spans 19 residues. CDR1 and CDR2 (germline): SGHRS, YFSETQ. In DNA, the CDR3 is TGCGCCAGCAGCACCCAGGGACTAGCGGGAGGGCCTAGGTACAATGAGCAGTTCTTC. It is translated as CASSTQGLAGGPRYNEQFF.

The genes are TRBV3-1 (or the pseudogene TRBV3-2) and TRBJ1-4, with 7 positions matching TRBD1. Germline CDR1 and CDR2: LGHDT and YNNKEL (reference sequence). V lost 3 bases and J lost 8; bases outside the gene matches: 0. This CDR3 is 12 amino acids long. The CDR3 sequence: CASSQTGEKLFF. The CDR3 DNA reads TGTGCCAGCAGCCAGACAGGGGAAAAACTGTTTTTT.

The chain uses TRBV2 and TRBJ2-7; possible D gene TRBD2, 6 bases. Per germline, CDR1 SNHLY and CDR2 FYNNEI. Trimming pared 6 bases from V and 3 bases from J, leaving 24 bases between. The CDR3 loop spans 17 amino acids. As DNA, the CDR3 is TGTGCCAGCAGGGGGGGAGGCCCCTCTTTAGTATTCTACGAGCAGTACGTC. Protein: CASRGGGPSLVFYEQYV.

The rearrangement joins TRBV7-2 to TRBJ2-2; D is perhaps TRBD1 (5 bases). Germline loops: CDR1 SGHTA, CDR2 FQGNSA. V shed 5 bases and J shed 5 bases, with 21 bases lying between them. The CDR3 has 17 residues. CDR3 protein: CASSHDRRQPGTGELFF. In DNA, the CDR3 is TGTGCCAGCAGCCACGATAGGAGACAGCCCGGAACCGGGGAGCTGTTTTTT. Looking up the rest from reference TRBV7-2 and TRBJ2-2 gives the full variable domain: GAGVSQSPSNKVTEKGKDVELRCDPISGHTALYWYRQSLGQGLEFLIYFQGNSAPDKSGLPSDRFSAERTGGSVSTLTIQRTQQEDSAVYLCASSHDRRQPGTGELFFGEGSRLTVL.

The chain joins TRBV2 to TRBJ2-3; 13 positions agree with TRBD2. J was trimmed by 8 bases and V by 6 bases; bases with no gene match: 5. In germline, CDR1 is SNHLY, CDR2 FYNNEI. This CDR3 comprises 14 residues. The CDR3 here is CASSGRTSGGTQYF. The CDR3 region has the DNA TGTGCCAGCAGCGGACGGACTAGCGGGGGTACGCAGTATTTT.

The chain links TRBV30 to TRBJ2-3, with 14 bases aligning to TRBD2. Germline V gene sequence: CDR1 GTSNPN, CDR2 SVGIG (reference sequence). Germline trimming cut 2 bases from V and 8 bases from J; bases unmatched to any gene: 9. The CDR3 loop spans 16 amino acids. CDR3 loop: CAWSPGTSGSRGTQYF. The CDR3 region has the DNA TGTGCCTGGAGTCCTGGGACTAGCGGGAGCAGGGGTACGCAGTATTTT.

The gene calls are TRBV19 and TRBJ1-2; D not certain. The length of the CDR3 is 16 residues. Deletions cut 0 bases from V and 0 bases from J, with 11 bases between. The germline V gene encodes CDR1 LNHDA and CDR2 SQIVND (reference sequence). Here the CDR3 reads CASSIDRRQPNYGYTF. CDR3 nucleotides: TGTGCCAGTAGTATAGATAGGCGGCAGCCTAACTATGGCTACACCTTC.

J is TRBJ1-2 and V is TRBV4-3; TRBD1 aligns across 8 bases. The germline V gene encodes CDR1 LGHNA and CDR2 YSLEER. The CDR3 runs 17 residues. V shed 0 bases and J 5 bases; nucleotides not matched to a gene: 11. The CDR3 DNA follows: TGCGCCAGCAGCCAAGATAGAGGACAGGGCCCTGGGTATGGCTACACCTTC. This encodes CASSQDRGQGPGYGYTF.

This chain connects TRBV9 to TRBJ2-3; TRBD2 aligns across 8 bases. This CDR3 is built from 15 residues. The trim removed 5 bases at V and 6 bases at J, leaving 11 bases unmatched. Germline CDR1 is SGDLS and CDR2 is YYNGEE. The CDR3 coding sequence is TGTGCCAGCAGTGCTTTTAGCGGGACCGCGGATACGCAGTATTTT. It specifies CASSAFSGTADTQYF. Filled out from reference TRBV9 and TRBJ2-3, the complete variable domain reads DSGVTQTPKHLITATGQRVTLRCSPRSGDLSVYWYQQSLDQGLQFLIQYYNGEERAKGNILERFSAQQFPDLHSELNLSSLELGDSALYFCASSAFSGTADTQYFGPGTRLTVL.

The chain recombines TRBV11-3 with TRBJ2-3; 10 bases align to TRBD2. The ends lost 1 base at V and 3 bases at J; junction bases unmatched: 7. The CDR3 totals 17 residues. Germline V gives CDR1 SGHNT, CDR2 YENEEA. Here the CDR3 DNA reads TGTGCCAGCAGCTTAGGAGCGGGAGGGCCGAGGACAGATACGCAGTATTTT. This translates into CASSLGAGGPRTDTQYF.

V usage is TRBV19 and J usage is TRBJ1-2, with D maybe TRBD1 (5 bases). The CDR3 length is 13 residues. CDR1 and CDR2 from the germline V gene are LNHDA and SQIVND (reference sequence). Trimming cost V 5 bases and J 5 bases, with 12 bases left between them. CDR3 in amino acids: CASSEGAGYGYTF. CDR3 coding DNA: TGTGCCAGTAGTGAAGGGGCCGGTTATGGCTACACCTTC.

V gene TRBV4-3 combines with J gene TRBJ1-1; D is unresolved. CDR3 length: 14 residues. Germline V gene sequence: CDR1 LGHNA, CDR2 YSLEER. The V end lost 8 bases, the J end lost 3 bases, and 16 bases lay between the germline ends. In nucleotides, the CDR3 is TGCGCCAGCTTACCCGAGCCGGGGTACACTGAAGCTTTCTTT. Translating gives CASLPEPGYTEAFF.

This clone was recorded only once. This sequence joins TRBV27 and TRBJ1-1; 7 nucleotides align to TRBD1. The germline V gene has CDR1 MNHEY and CDR2 SMNVEV (reference sequence). J lost 1 base, V lost 3 bases, and 5 bases had no gene match. This CDR3 has 15 residues. Here the CDR3 DNA reads TGTGCCAGCAGTTTCTCCGGGACAGCGAACACTGAAGCTTTCTTT. This sequence encodes CASSFSGTANTEAFF.

This rearrangement joins TRBV5-4 to TRBJ2-1; D possibly corresponds to TRBD2 (6 bases). This CDR3 region has 19 residues. The V and J ends lost 0 bases and 0 bases respectively, with 19 bases between them. CDR1 is SGHNT and CDR2 is YYREEE in the germline V gene (reference sequence). This CDR3 is CASSLAEQAGPSSYNEQFF. CDR3 in DNA: TGTGCCAGCAGCTTGGCAGAGCAGGCGGGACCCAGCTCCTACAATGAGCAGTTCTTC.

The V call is TRBV7-2, the J call TRBJ1-5; D not certain. Germline-derived CDR1 and CDR2 are SGHTA and FQGNSA. V was trimmed by 2 bases and J by 2 bases, leaving 4 bases between them. The CDR3 contains 13 residues. CDR3 nucleotides: TGTGCCAGCAGCTTACAGGGCAATCAGCCCCAGCATTTT. The encoded protein is CASSLQGNQPQHF. Full variable domain (remainder filled in from reference TRBV7-2 and TRBJ1-5): GAGVSQSPSNKVTEKGKDVELRCDPISGHTALYWYRQSLGQGLEFLIYFQGNSAPDKSGLPSDRFSAERTGGSVSTLTIQRTQQEDSAVYLCASSLQGNQPQHFGDGTRLSIL.

The table lists this clone with a few counts. The chain links TRBV9 to TRBJ2-1, with D perhaps matching TRBD1 (5 bases). Germline values: CDR1 SGDLS, CDR2 YYNGEE. This CDR3 comprises 15 residues. Trimming stripped 5 bases from V and 2 bases from J, with 14 bases between. The CDR3 DNA reads TGTGCCAGCAGTGACAGTAGTACCACCTACAATGAGCAGTTCTTC. It codes for CASSDSSTTYNEQFF.

The J gene is TRBJ2-7, the V gene TRBV24-1; 12 bases match TRBD2. Germline V gives CDR1 KGHDR, CDR2 SFDVKD. Trimming removed 4 bases from V and 5 bases from J; junction bases left unmatched: 8. CDR3 length: 16 amino acids. The CDR3 sequence: CATSDRGLAGLHEQYV. The CDR3 nucleotides read TGTGCCACCAGTGACCGCGGACTAGCGGGGCTCCACGAGCAGTACGTC.

This clone was observed a single time. The rearrangement uses TRBV12-1 and TRBJ2-7; the listed D gene, TRBD1, was not tested against the DNA. TRBV12-1 is marked as a pseudogene. This CDR3 spans 12 amino acids. This CDR3 is CASSFPVTVPFV. The CDR3 coding sequence is TGTGCCAGCAGCTTTCCCGTCACAGTCCCTTTCGTC.

The chain links TRBV4-1 to TRBJ1-1; D is perhaps TRBD1 (5 bases). Germline V lookup: CDR1 MGHRA, CDR2 YSYEKL. V lost 3 bases and J lost 0, with 11 bases in between. The CDR3 is made up of 15 amino acids. This CDR3 is CASSQVDRMNTEAFF. The CDR3 DNA follows: TGCGCCAGCAGCCAGGTAGACAGAATGAACACTGAAGCTTTCTTT.